The T cell receptor (beta chain) described here comes from a study of blood T cell repertoires in COVID-19. This CDR3 is built from 16 residues. From germline, CDR1 is SGHRS and CDR2 YFSETQ. Trimming stripped 6 bases from V and 0 bases from J, with 17 bases between. In the original workflow: From reference gene primer amplification, estimates of nucleated cell counts were derived. Repertoires were generated with immunoSEQ multiplex PCR, while TCRdb's copy carries only in-frame clones and drops some. The V and J calls and clone size are taken from that table; D and trimming were inferred from the DNA. Seen here are around 130,000 clones, 70% to 80% observed once, and the top ten hold 10% to 11%.

The V gene is TRBV5-1, the J gene TRBJ2-3, with D possibly being TRBD1 (6 bases). Sequences were obtained from peripheral blood. The source is a human donor in a cohort sampled during active COVID-19. The CDR3 sequence is CASTHKTGDSTDTQYF. The CDR3 nucleotides read TGCGCCAGCACCCATAAGACAGGAGATAGCACAGATACGCAGTATTTT.